The 4 T cell receptor beta chains presented below share a single source sample, sequenced in a study of blood T cell repertoires in COVID-19. This table comes from immunoSEQ multiplex PCR, and its TCRdb copy is limited to in-frame clones, with some not included. The sample has some 370,000 clones; over 80% are singletons. Sequenced sample: PBMCs or T cells enriched from blood (not recorded which). These receptors all come from a woman in her forties or fifties who had recovered from COVID-19.

This clone was observed once. The rearrangement joins TRBV5-7 to TRBJ1-2, with D perhaps matching TRBD1 (5 bases). TRBV5-7 is noted as an ORF with a role that remains uncertain. This CDR3 spans 14 amino acids. V was pared by 1 base and J by 2 bases, with 9 bases between. The CDR3 reads CASSLTGANYGYTF. CDR3 coding DNA: TGTGCCAGCAGCTTGACTGGGGCGAACTATGGCTACACCTTC.

The chain joins TRBV19 to TRBJ2-1, with 8 bases aligning to TRBD2. Germline V CDR1 and CDR2: LNHDA, SQIVND (reference sequence). The CDR3 totals 14 residues. V was pared by 9 bases and J by 4 bases, with 8 bases of the junction left unmatched. This CDR3 reads CASAGLVTYNEQFF. CDR3 nucleotides: TGTGCCAGCGCGGGACTAGTAACGTACAATGAGCAGTTCTTC.

CDR3 sequence: CASTEAFGGGYTF. The CDR3 region has the DNA TGTGCCAGCACCGAGGCGTTCGGGGGGGGCTACACCTTC. The chain carries TRBV25-1 and TRBJ1-2, with D perhaps matching TRBD1 (5 bases). Per the germline V gene, CDR1 is MGHDK and CDR2 is SYGVNS. The CDR3 loop spans 13 amino acids. Trimming removed 7 bases at V and 8 bases at J, with 17 bases between.

The chain carries TRBV3-1 (or the pseudogene TRBV3-2) and TRBJ2-5; D remains unclear. CDR1 is LGHDT and CDR2 is YNNKEL in the germline V gene (reference sequence). V dropped 3 bases and J dropped 10 bases, with 21 bases sitting between them. The CDR3 contains 15 residues. The DNA of the CDR3 is TGTGCCAGCAGCCAGTCTTCACTGCCTGCGGAAGGCCAGTACTTC. Residues: CASSQSSLPAEGQYF.